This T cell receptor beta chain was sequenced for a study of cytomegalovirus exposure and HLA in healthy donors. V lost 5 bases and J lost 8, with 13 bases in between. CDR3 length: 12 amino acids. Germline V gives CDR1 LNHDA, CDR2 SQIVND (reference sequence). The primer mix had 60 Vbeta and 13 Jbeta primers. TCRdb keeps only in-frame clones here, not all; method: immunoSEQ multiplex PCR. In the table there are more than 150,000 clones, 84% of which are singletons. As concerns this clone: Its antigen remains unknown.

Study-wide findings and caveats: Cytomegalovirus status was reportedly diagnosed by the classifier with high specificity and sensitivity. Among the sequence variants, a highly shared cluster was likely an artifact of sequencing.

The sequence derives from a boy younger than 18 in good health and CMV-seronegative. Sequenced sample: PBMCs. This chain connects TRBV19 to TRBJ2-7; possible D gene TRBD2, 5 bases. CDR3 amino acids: CASSRGSGQQYF. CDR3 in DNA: TGTGCCAGTAGTCGAGGGTCGGGCCAGCAGTACTTC.